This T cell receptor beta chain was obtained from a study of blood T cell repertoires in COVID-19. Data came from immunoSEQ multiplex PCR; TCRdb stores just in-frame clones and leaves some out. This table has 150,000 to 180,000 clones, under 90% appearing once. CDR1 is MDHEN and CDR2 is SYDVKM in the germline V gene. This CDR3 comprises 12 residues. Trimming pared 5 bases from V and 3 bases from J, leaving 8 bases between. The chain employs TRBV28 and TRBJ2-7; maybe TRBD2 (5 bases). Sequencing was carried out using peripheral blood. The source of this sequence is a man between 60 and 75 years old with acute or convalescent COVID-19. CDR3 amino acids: CASSRTFYEQYF. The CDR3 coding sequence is TGTGCCAGCAGTCGGACTTTCTACGAGCAGTACTTC.